This T cell receptor beta chain was observed in a study of blood T cell repertoires in COVID-19. Methods used by the authors: Quantification of nucleated cells was approximated via reference gene primer amplification. Assay: immunoSEQ multiplex PCR; the TCRdb copy retains only in-frame clones and omits some. D and trimming come from the DNA, and the V and J calls and clone size come from that table. This sample yields roughly 290,000 clones, of which over 75% are seen a single time; under 7% belongs to the top ten. About this clone itself: Within the sample, other DNA sequences also encode this same CDR3.

Germline V gene data show CDR1 as MDHEN and CDR2 as SYDVKM. Deletions cut 5 bases from V and 1 base from J, with 8 bases between. The CDR3 spans 13 residues. This clonotype originated in a woman aged 25 to 39 with COVID-19, enrolled during active disease. The rearrangement joins TRBV28 to TRBJ1-2, with D possibly being TRBD1 (6 bases). The sequenced material came from peripheral blood. CDR3 amino acids: CASSLDSNYGYTF. The CDR3 bases are TGTGCCAGCAGTCTGGACAGTAACTATGGCTACACCTTC.